This T cell receptor beta chain was captured in a study of cytomegalovirus exposure and HLA in healthy donors. About the research overall: HLA-typed donors were the source of around 87 million unique TCRs, which an early data release held. Regarding the study as a whole: Based on reports, TCR beta sequences accurately predicted HLA-A and HLA-B alleles for most subjects. Productive status was seen about 90% or about 30% of the time for most TCR beta V segments in an earlier analysis. In a later analysis, compared with equally common non-associated chains, HLA-associated beta chains were more expanded.

In this sample, this clone turned up once. Its antigen is as yet unknown. PCR employed 60 Vbeta and 13 Jbeta primers. TCRdb keeps only in-frame clones here, not all; method: immunoSEQ multiplex PCR. The sample records around 30,000 clones, about 87% being singletons. This receptor was taken from a boy aged 5-17 years in good health and CMV-seronegative. Sequencing was carried out using PBMCs.

In nucleotides, the CDR3 is TGTGCCAGCAGTGAATTCCCAACAGGTCCCGGGGGTACGCAGTATTTT. Its protein is CASSEFPTGPGGTQYF. The rearrangement uses TRBV27 and TRBJ2-3; maybe TRBD2 (6 bases). The germline V and J ends were trimmed by 5 bases and 8 bases, with 23 bases remaining between them. The CDR3 is made up of 16 amino acids. Germline V gives CDR1 MNHEY, CDR2 SMNVEV (reference sequence).